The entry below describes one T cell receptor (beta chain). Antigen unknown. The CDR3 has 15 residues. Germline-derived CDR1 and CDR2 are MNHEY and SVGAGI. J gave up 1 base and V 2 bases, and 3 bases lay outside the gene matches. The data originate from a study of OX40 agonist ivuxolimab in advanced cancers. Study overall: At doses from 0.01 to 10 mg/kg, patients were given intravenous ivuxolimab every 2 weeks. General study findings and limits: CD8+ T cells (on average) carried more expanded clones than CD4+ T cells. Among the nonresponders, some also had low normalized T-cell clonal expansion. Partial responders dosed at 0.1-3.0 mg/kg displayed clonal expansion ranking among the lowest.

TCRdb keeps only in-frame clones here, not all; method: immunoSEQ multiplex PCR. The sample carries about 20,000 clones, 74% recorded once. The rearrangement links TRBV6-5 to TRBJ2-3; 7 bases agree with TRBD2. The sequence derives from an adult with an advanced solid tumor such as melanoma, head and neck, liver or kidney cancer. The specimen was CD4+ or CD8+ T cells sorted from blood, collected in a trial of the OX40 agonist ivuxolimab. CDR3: CASSYLAGGTDTQYF. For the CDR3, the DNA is TGTGCCAGCAGTTACCTCGCGGGAGGCACAGATACGCAGTATTTT.